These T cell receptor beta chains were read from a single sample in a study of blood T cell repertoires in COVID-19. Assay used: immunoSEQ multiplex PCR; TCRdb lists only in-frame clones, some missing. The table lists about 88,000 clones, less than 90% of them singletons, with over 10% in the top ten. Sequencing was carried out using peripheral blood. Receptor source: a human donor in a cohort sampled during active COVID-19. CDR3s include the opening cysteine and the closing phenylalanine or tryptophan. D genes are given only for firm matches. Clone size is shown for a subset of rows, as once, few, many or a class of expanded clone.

TGTGCCAGCAGTGAACGGACTGGTACTTTGGAGACCCAGTACTTC CASSERTGTLETQYF 15 . TRBJ2-5 . TRBV2
TGTGCCAGCTCACCAGAGGATTATACGCAGTACTTC CASSPEDYTQYF 12 . TRBJ2-7 . TRBV18
TGTGCCAGCAGTCCAAGGACAGTGGACTATGGCTACACCTTC CASSPRTVDYGYTF 14 . TRBJ1-2 . TRBV6-5
TGTGCCAGCAGTAGGACTAGCGGGAGGGGGATTCGTGAGACCCAGTACTTC CASSRTSGRGIRETQYF 17 TRBD2 TRBJ2-5 . TRBV9
TGTGCCAGCAGCTTAGGCGGGGGGACCACCGGGGAGCTGTTTTTT CASSLGGGTTGELFF 15 TRBD2 TRBJ2-2 . TRBV11-2
TGTGCCAGCAGCCAAGAAGGGAGTTCCTCCTACGAGCAGTACTTC CASSQEGSSSYEQYF 15 . TRBJ2-7 . TRBV3-1/TRBV3-2
TGTGCCATCAGTGAGTCTAAAGTGCCGGCAGGGTCGGGTGATGAGCAGTTCTTC CAISESKVPAGSGDEQFF 18 . TRBJ2-1 . TRBV10-3
TGCAGCGTTGAACGGTTTCTTAGCGGGACGCTTACCTACAATGAGCAGTTCTTC CSVERFLSGTLTYNEQFF 18 TRBD2 TRBJ2-1 . TRBV29-1
TGTGCCAGCAGCCCACAAACACCGACCTACAATGAGCAGTTCTTC CASSPQTPTYNEQFF 15 . TRBJ2-1 . TRBV6-6
TGTGCCAGCAGTGAAGCGGGCAGGATTGAAGCTTTCTTT CASSEAGRIEAFF 13 . TRBJ1-1 . TRBV2
TGTGCCATCAGTGAAGAGAGGGAGACCCAGTACTTC CAISEERETQYF 12 . TRBJ2-5 . TRBV10-3
TGTGCCAGCTACCCACCGGGGAGTACTGAAGCTTTCTTT CASYPPGSTEAFF 13 . TRBJ1-1 . TRBV28
TGTGCCAGCGGACTAGCGGGAGTAACAAATGAGCAGTTCTTC CASGLAGVTNEQFF 14 TRBD2 TRBJ2-1 . TRBV11-2
TGCGCCAGCAGCTTGGGGGGACTGACAGTGGAGACCCAGTACTTC CASSLGGLTVETQYF 15 . TRBJ2-5 . TRBV5-1
TGTGCCAGCAGCTTAAGAAGGACAGGGAGCACCGGGGAGCTGTTTTTT CASSLRRTGSTGELFF 16 TRBD1 TRBJ2-2 once TRBV9
TGTGCCAGCAAGGCGAGGCGGGAGGGCGTGTATGAGCAGTTCTTC CASKARREGVYEQFF 15 TRBD2 TRBJ2-1 . TRBV6-5
TGCGCCAGCAGCCAAGATTTGGTACAGGGGGGCAATTCACCCCTCCACTTT CASSQDLVQGGNSPLHF 17 TRBD1 TRBJ1-6 few TRBV4-3
TGTGCCAGCAGCCACTCCTCGACAGGGAACATTCAGTACTTC CASSHSSTGNIQYF 14 TRBD1 TRBJ2-4 . TRBV14
TGTGCCAGCAGCCCCGGTAGGGGGACTAGATATGAGCAGTACTTC CASSPGRGTRYEQYF 15 TRBD2 TRBJ2-7 . TRBV13